This T cell receptor (beta chain) emerged from a study of T cell responses to AZD1222 COVID-19 vaccine. Study-level points and caveats: Recipients of AZD1222 seropositive at baseline numbered only 6 or 7. There were vaccine-associated CD4 TCRs across spike, dominant at 160-218 and 743-854. Clonal diversity was possibly underestimated, and the donors were mostly white British, with more females.

The V gene's germline CDR1 is MRHNA and CDR2 SNTAGT. The V end lost 2 bases, the J end lost 2 bases, and 15 bases lay between the germline ends. This CDR3 spans 17 amino acids. Using immunoSEQ multiplex PCR, the repertoire was profiled, and TCRdb retains in-frame clones only, with some absent. Of roughly 130,000 clones in the sample, 70% to 90% were seen once. Comment on this clone: Its antigen is not identified.

The sequencing used peripheral blood, collected on day 0 of AZD1222 vaccination. The rearrangement links TRBV6-4 to TRBJ2-2, with D possibly TRBD1 on 5 matching bases. This TCR was sampled from an adult in good health. CDR3 in DNA: TGTGCCAGCAGTGACACCTACTTTCAGGGTAACACCGGGGAGCTGTTTTTT. This translates into CASSDTYFQGNTGELFF.